These T cell receptor beta chains were read from a single sample in a study of cytomegalovirus exposure and HLA in healthy donors. The data were produced by immunoSEQ multiplex PCR, yet TCRdb's version contains in-frame clones alone and is incomplete. The repertoire holds 170,000 or so clones, approximately 84% seen once, with roughly 3% in the top ten. Source material: PBMCs. These receptors all come from a woman aged 50 to 65 in good health and CMV-seropositive. Each CDR3 is given with its conserved first and last residue. A D gene is named only where the DNA matches it firmly. The size of a clone is reported for some rows only, either as once, few or many, or as a class for expanded clones.

>TRBD1|TRBJ1-1|TRBV6-5|few
CASRRTGENTEAFF
TGTGCCAGCAGAAGGACAGGGGAGAACACTGAAGCTTTCTTT
>TRBD1|TRBJ2-7|TRBV29-1|-
CSVSQGAWEQYF
TGCAGCGTTTCTCAGGGGGCTTGGGAGCAGTACTTC
>-|TRBJ2-2|TRBV5-4|-
CASSFGGGPANTGELFF
TGTGCCAGCAGCTTTGGGGGGGGGCCGGCGAACACCGGGGAGCTGTTTTTT
>-|TRBJ1-3|TRBV2|few
CASRASQGNTIYF
TGTGCCAGCAGGGCCTCTCAGGGAAACACCATATATTTT
>-|TRBJ2-7|TRBV15|-
CATSSQGGYEQYF
TGTGCCACCAGCAGCCAGGGAGGCTACGAGCAGTACTTC
>-|TRBJ2-5|TRBV19|-
CASSIGGGVGETQYF
TGTGCCAGTAGTATTGGTGGAGGGGTGGGGGAGACCCAGTACTTC
>TRBD2|TRBJ2-3|TRBV19|-
CASRRTSGDHTDTQYF
TGTGCCAGTAGAAGGACTAGCGGGGACCACACAGATACGCAGTATTTT
>-|TRBJ2-7|TRBV4-1|few
CASSQAAGDTYEQYF
TGTGCCAGCAGCCAAGCGGCGGGGGACACCTACGAGCAGTACTTC
>-|TRBJ1-1|TRBV30|-
CAWRAVWNTEAFF
TGTGCCTGGAGAGCCGTCTGGAACACTGAAGCTTTCTTT
>-|TRBJ2-2|TRBV25-1|-
CASSDRGTTNTGELFF
TGTGCCAGCAGTGATAGGGGAACCACGAACACCGGGGAGCTGTTTTTT
>-|TRBJ2-1|TRBV5-4|-
CASSFDPGYNEQFF
TGTGCCAGCAGCTTTGACCCCGGGTACAATGAGCAGTTCTTC
>TRBD2|TRBJ2-2|TRBV18|-
CASSPTSTSRNTGELFF
TGTGCCAGCTCACCCACTTCGACTAGCAGGAACACCGGGGAGCTGTTTTTT
>-|TRBJ1-1|TRBV7-9|few
CASSQEWGREAFF
TGCGCCAGCAGCCAAGAATGGGGGCGCGAAGCTTTCTTT
>TRBD1|TRBJ2-2|TRBV7-9|-
CASSQGGHTGELFF
TGTGCCAGCAGCCAAGGGGGCCACACCGGGGAGCTGTTTTTT
>-|TRBJ1-5|TRBV1|-
CTSSQDRDPDRNQPQHF
TGCACCAGCAGCCAAGATAGGGACCCTGACAGGAATCAGCCCCAGCATTTT
>TRBD1|TRBJ1-1|TRBV18|-
CASSENRGRGTEAFF
TGTGCCAGCTCAGAAAACAGGGGGCGAGGCACTGAAGCTTTCTTT
>-|TRBJ2-2|TRBV6-4|few
CASSGTVRTNTGELFF
TGTGCCAGCAGTGGGACAGTGCGCACGAACACCGGGGAGCTGTTTTTT
>TRBD1|TRBJ2-3|TRBV5-4|few
CASALQGSSDTQYF
TGTGCCAGCGCTCTACAGGGGTCATCTGATACGCAGTATTTT
>-|TRBJ2-5|TRBV30|-
CAWNGGAGETQYF
TGTGCCTGGAATGGGGGGGCCGGAGAGACCCAGTACTTC
>-|TRBJ1-5|TRBV19|-
CASSMWQEGPQHF
TGTGCCAGTAGTATGTGGCAGGAGGGGCCCCAGCATTTT
>-|TRBJ2-7|TRBV6-1|-
CASSEALLQALYEQYF
TGTGCCAGCAGTGAAGCGCTCCTGCAGGCCCTCTACGAGCAGTACTTC
>TRBD1|TRBJ1-6|TRBV7-9|-
CASRPDRESSYNSPLHF
TGTGCCAGCAGACCCGACAGGGAAAGCTCCTATAATTCACCCCTCCACTTT
>TRBD1|TRBJ1-3|TRBV4-3|once
CASSQDLASDRAGNTVYF
TGCGCCAGCAGCCAAGACCTCGCCTCGGACAGGGCTGGAAACACCGTATATTTT
>TRBD2|TRBJ2-3|TRBV2|-
CASSSDSRQRTSGAYTQYF
TGTGCCAGCAGTTCTGACAGCAGGCAAAGGACTAGCGGGGCATATACGCAGTATTTT
>-|TRBJ1-1|TRBV11-2|-
CASSPGVGRAFF
TGTGCCAGCAGCCCTGGCGTGGGGCGCGCTTTCTTT
>-|TRBJ2-5|TRBV7-2|-
CASSPGRQETQYF
TGTGCCAGCAGTCCCGGGAGACAAGAGACCCAGTACTTC
>TRBD1|TRBJ1-2|TRBV7-9|few
CASSLTPGQERGNYGYTF
TGTGCCAGCAGCTTGACTCCGGGACAGGAGAGGGGCAACTATGGCTACACCTTC
>TRBD1|TRBJ1-1|TRBV7-6|-
CASSPFRDREAFF
TGTGCCAGCAGCCCGTTCCGGGACAGGGAAGCTTTCTTT
>TRBD1|TRBJ2-3|TRBV29-1|once
CSVSRGQGQLSTDTQYF
TGCAGCGTTTCACGGGGACAGGGGCAGCTTAGCACAGATACGCAGTATTTT
>TRBD2|TRBJ2-1|TRBV7-3|-
CASSSRLAAPSEQFF
TGTGCCAGCAGCTCCCGACTAGCGGCCCCGTCTGAGCAGTTCTTC
>TRBD1|TRBJ1-4|TRBV7-9|-
CSSSRDRGDATNEKLFF
TGTTCCAGCAGCAGGGACAGGGGAGATGCAACTAATGAAAAACTGTTTTTT
>-|TRBJ1-2|TRBV4-1|-
CASSQPDGANYGYTF
TGCGCCAGCAGCCAACCCGACGGAGCTAACTATGGCTACACCTTC
>-|TRBJ1-3|TRBV2|-
CASRRSEGGNTIYF
TGTGCCAGCAGAAGATCGGAGGGGGGAAACACCATATATTTT
>-|TRBJ1-6|TRBV6-6|once
CASMVQGGSPLHF
TGTGCCAGCATGGTACAGGGCGGCTCACCCCTCCACTTT
>TRBD2|TRBJ2-3|TRBV4-3|-
CASSQGTSGRGRVTDTQYF
TGCGCCAGCAGCCAAGGGACTAGCGGGAGGGGCCGGGTCACAGATACGCAGTATTTT
>TRBD1|TRBJ1-6|TRBV4-3|-
CASSQEDRDNSPLHF
TGCGCCAGCAGCCAAGAGGACAGGGATAATTCACCCCTCCACTTT
>-|TRBJ2-2|TRBV15|-
CATSSSQGELFF
TGTGCCACCAGCAGCTCCCAGGGGGAGCTGTTTTTT
>-|TRBJ2-1|TRBV7-3|-
CASSSRGAPLGEQFF
TGTGCCAGCAGCAGTCGGGGGGCCCCGCTGGGTGAGCAGTTCTTC
>TRBD1|TRBJ1-4|TRBV18|-
CASSPRDRDYEKLFF
TGTGCCAGTTCACCCCGGGACAGGGATTATGAAAAACTGTTTTTT
>TRBD2|TRBJ2-3|TRBV27|-
CASRLTSGGTDTQYF
TGTGCCAGCAGACTGACTAGCGGGGGAACAGATACGCAGTATTTT
>TRBD1|TRBJ1-1|TRBV18|-
CASSQGTATEAFF
TGTGCCAGCTCCCAGGGGACAGCAACTGAAGCTTTCTTT
>-|TRBJ1-4|TRBV6-5|-
CASSYSQDPTNEKLFF
TGTGCCAGCAGTTACTCGCAGGATCCAACTAATGAAAAACTGTTTTTT
>TRBD1|TRBJ1-2|TRBV6-5|-
CASQGAGGYTF
TGTGCCTCGCAGGGGGCTGGTGGCTACACCTTC
>-|TRBJ2-5|TRBV7-2|-
CASSLDRDEWTQYF
TGTGCCAGCAGCTTAGACAGGGACGAATGGACCCAGTACTTC
>-|TRBJ1-6|TRBV19|-
CASSIGAGNSPLHF
TGTGCCAGTAGTATAGGTGCGGGTAATTCACCCCTCCACTTT
>-|TRBJ2-7|TRBV6-5|-
CASNPPGWGGKQYF
TGTGCCAGCAACCCCCCCGGCTGGGGAGGCAAGCAGTACTTC
>TRBD2|TRBJ2-2|TRBV9|-
CASSVAGRAGELFF
TGTGCCAGCAGCGTAGCGGGGAGGGCCGGGGAGCTGTTTTTT
>-|TRBJ1-1|TRBV6-1|-
CASSEGGHTEAFF
TGTGCCAGCAGTGAAGGGGGGCACACTGAAGCTTTCTTT